These 29 T cell receptor beta chains originate from one sample sequenced in a study of T cell responses to AZD1222 COVID-19 vaccine. Assay used: immunoSEQ multiplex PCR; TCRdb lists only in-frame clones, some missing. The data show about 99,000 clones, roughly nine tenths seen once. This specimen was peripheral blood, taken 28 days after the second AZD1222 dose. Every receptor here comes from an adult who received the AZD1222 COVID-19 vaccine.

This clone was recorded once. Here the CDR3 reads CASRHPSGDYNEQFF. DNA of the CDR3: TGCGCCAGCAGGCATCCTAGCGGCGACTACAATGAGCAGTTCTTC. V is TRBV5-1 and J is TRBJ2-1; TRBD2 agrees at 7 bases. Germline CDR1 and CDR2: SGHRS and YFSETQ. This CDR3 is built from 15 residues. The V segment lost 5 bases and the J segment 3 bases; nucleotides outside the gene matches: 8.

The chain couples TRBV7-2 to TRBJ2-3, with no clear D. The V gene lost 5 bases and the J gene lost 2 bases, with 14 bases spanning the gap. Germline CDR1 is SGHTA and CDR2 is FQGNSA. This CDR3 has 15 amino acids. Written as DNA, the CDR3 is TGTGCCAGCAGCCCCGACGCGTCCCCCACAGATACGCAGTATTTT. As protein: CASSPDASPTDTQYF.

The chain recombines TRBV25-1 with TRBJ2-1; unclear D gene. CDR1 is MGHDK and CDR2 is SYGVNS in the germline V gene. There are 14 residues in the CDR3. The germline V and J ends were trimmed by 2 bases and 5 bases, with 10 bases remaining between them. The CDR3 DNA reads TGTGCCAGCAGTGAAGAATGGAAGAACAATGAGCAGTTCTTC. Its translation: CASSEEWKNNEQFF.

The V and J genes are TRBV10-2 and TRBJ2-6, with 9 nucleotides matching TRBD2. Germline lookup yields CDR1 WSHSY and CDR2 SAAADI. The CDR3 is 19 amino acids. The ends lost 7 bases at V and 0 bases at J; junction bases unmatched: 13. The CDR3 region is CASTRTGTSPLSGANVLTF. CDR3 nucleotides: TGCGCCAGCACTCGAACCGGGACTAGCCCCCTCTCTGGGGCCAACGTCCTGACTTTC.

V and J are TRBV7-9 and TRBJ1-6, with 7 bases aligning to TRBD1. The CDR3 is made up of 16 amino acids. Germline lookup yields CDR1 SEHNR and CDR2 FQNEAQ (reference sequence). V lost 1 base and J lost 6; bases outside the gene matches: 6. CDR3 residues: CASSLGGQHVNSPLHF. Here the CDR3 DNA reads TGTGCCAGCAGCTTAGGGGGACAGCACGTTAATTCACCCCTCCACTTT. Looking up the rest from reference TRBV7-9 and TRBJ1-6 gives the full variable domain: DTGVSQNPRHKITKRGQNVTFRCDPISEHNRLYWYRQTLGQGPEFLTYFQNEAQLEKSRLLSDRFSAERPKGSFSTLEIQRTEQGDSAMYLCASSLGGQHVNSPLHFGNGTRLTVT.

The chain joins TRBV6-5 to TRBJ1-5; TRBD1 aligns across 9 bases. In germline, CDR1 is MNHEY, CDR2 SVGAGI. Trimming took 8 bases from V and 6 from J; bases not matched to a gene: 5. The CDR3 loop spans 13 amino acids. The CDR3 bases are TGTGCCAGCGGACAGGGGTTAAGTCAGCCCCAGCATTTT. It encodes CASGQGLSQPQHF.

The V and J genes are TRBV2 and TRBJ2-3; TRBD2 matches at 9 bases. J gave up 2 bases and V 6 bases, and 6 bases lay outside the gene matches. CDR3 size: 15 residues. Germline CDR1 reads SNHLY; CDR2 reads FYNNEI. The CDR3 sequence: CASRLAGAPTDTQYF. DNA for the CDR3: TGTGCCAGCAGACTAGCGGGCGCTCCCACAGATACGCAGTATTTT.

The chain recombines TRBV27 with TRBJ2-3; D possibly corresponds to TRBD1 (6 bases). The V end was cut by 2 bases, the J end by 0 bases, with 12 bases between. The CDR3 runs to 16 residues. CDR1 MNHEY and CDR2 SMNVEV come from the germline V gene (reference sequence). CDR3 residues: CASSLRTAPSTDTQYF. The DNA of the CDR3 is TGTGCCAGCAGTTTACGGACAGCCCCTAGCACAGATACGCAGTATTTT.

The chain has TRBV27 and TRBJ2-3, with no clear D. Trimming pared 5 bases from V and 2 bases from J, leaving 11 bases between. This CDR3 comprises 14 residues. From germline, CDR1 is MNHEY and CDR2 SMNVEV (reference sequence). The CDR3 reads CASSDGPYTDTQYF. The CDR3 coding sequence is TGTGCCAGCAGTGATGGACCCTACACAGATACGCAGTATTTT.

The V gene is TRBV5-1, the J gene TRBJ1-1, with 7 bases matching TRBD1. Germline V gene sequence: CDR1 SGHRS, CDR2 YFSETQ. CDR3 length: 15 amino acids. V shed 0 bases, J shed 4 bases, and the junction held 6 bases outside the gene matches. In DNA form, the CDR3 reads TGCGCCAGCAGCTTGGGCTCCAGGGGGGTCACTGAAGCTTTCTTT. The encoded protein is CASSLGSRGVTEAFF.

In its sample, this clone was seen once. This chain joins TRBV2 and TRBJ2-3; D remains unclear. The CDR3 has 14 amino acids. Trimming shortened V by 7 bases and J by 4 bases, and 15 bases separated the two germline ends. Per the germline V gene, CDR1 is SNHLY and CDR2 is FYNNEI. As DNA, the CDR3 is TGTGCCAGCACTAAAAGTAGTTATGCAGATACGCAGTATTTT. Protein product: CASTKSSYADTQYF.

This chain connects TRBV5-1 to TRBJ2-2, with TRBD1 identical over 9 bases. Germline CDR1 is SGHRS and CDR2 is YFSETQ. The CDR3 runs to 15 residues. Trimming cost V 4 bases and J 3 bases; bases outside gene matches: 4. The CDR3 nucleotides read TGCGCCAGCAGCCACGGACAGGGGCACACCGGGGAGCTGTTTTTT. It specifies CASSHGQGHTGELFF.

The chain couples TRBV3-1 (or the pseudogene TRBV3-2) to TRBJ2-7; D remains ambiguous. The CDR3 consists of 11 residues. Germline assignment: CDR1 LGHDT and CDR2 YNNKEL (reference sequence). V dropped 8 bases and J dropped 4 bases, with 9 bases sitting between them. CDR3 in amino acids: CASGRLYEQYF. The CDR3 bases are TGTGCCAGCGGCAGACTTTACGAGCAGTACTTC.

The V and J genes are TRBV19 and TRBJ2-5; 7 bases match TRBD1. The CDR3 sequence is 13 residues long. The V gene end was trimmed by 5 bases and the J gene end by 5 bases; junction bases not matched to a gene: 5. Germline CDR1 is LNHDA and CDR2 is SQIVND (reference sequence). The CDR3 loop is CASSQRGLETQYF. CDR3 DNA sequence: TGTGCCAGTAGTCAGAGGGGGCTGGAGACCCAGTACTTC.

The J gene is TRBJ2-7, the V gene TRBV19, with TRBD2 as a possible D gene (6 bases). CDR1 LNHDA and CDR2 SQIVND come from the germline V gene (reference sequence). Trimming pared 5 bases from V and 5 bases from J, leaving 16 bases between. The CDR3 is 14 amino acids. The DNA of the CDR3 is TGTGCCAGTAGTTTGACTAGTGAAACCCACGAGCAGTACTTC. Translated, it gives CASSLTSETHEQYF.

This clone was observed a single time. V usage is TRBV6-2 or TRBV6-3 and J usage is TRBJ2-4; D is ambiguous. The CDR3 totals 13 residues. V shed 6 bases and J shed 7 bases, with 13 bases lying between them. The germline V gene has CDR1 MNHEY and CDR2 SVGEGT. CDR3 sequence reads: CASSKGPDNIQYF. The CDR3 DNA follows: TGTGCCAGCAGCAAAGGGCCCGATAACATTCAGTACTTC.

The chain couples TRBV9 to TRBJ2-7; perhaps TRBD1 as D (5 bases). CDR3 length equals 14 residues. The germline V and J ends were trimmed by 0 bases and 3 bases, with 10 bases remaining between them. The germline V gene has CDR1 SGDLS and CDR2 YYNGEE. The CDR3 loop is CASSVGQGIYEQYF. The CDR3 DNA follows: TGTGCCAGCAGCGTAGGTCAGGGTATCTACGAGCAGTACTTC.

The table lists this clone with a count of one. The chain carries TRBV6-5 and TRBJ1-6, with D perhaps matching TRBD1 (5 bases). The germline CDR1 and CDR2 sequences are MNHEY and SVGAGI. With 6 bases removed from V and 6 bases from J, the gap between germline ends came to 9 bases. The CDR3 loop spans 13 amino acids. The CDR3 region has the DNA TGTGCCAGCAGGCCAGGGCGTAATTCACCCCTCCACTTT. It yields the protein CASRPGRNSPLHF.

This rearrangement joins TRBV10-2 to TRBJ1-5; a possible D gene is TRBD1 (5 bases). The V and J ends lost 0 bases and 0 bases respectively, with 15 bases between them. The CDR3 has 18 residues. In germline, CDR1 is WSHSY, CDR2 SAAADI. The CDR3 nucleotides are TGCGCCAGCAGTGAGTCTCCAGGGACCGGGCATAGCAATCAGCCCCAGCATTTT. It is translated as CASSESPGTGHSNQPQHF.

The V and J genes are TRBV27 and TRBJ2-3, with 11 bases that match TRBD2. This CDR3 region has 15 residues. Germline lookup yields CDR1 MNHEY and CDR2 SMNVEV (reference sequence). After removal of 0 bases from V and 5 bases from J, the junction contained 1 base not matched to a gene. CDR3 sequence (DNA): TGTGCCAGCAGTTTATCCGGACTAGCGGGAGATACGCAGTATTTT. It codes for CASSLSGLAGDTQYF.

The chain employs TRBV21-1 and TRBJ1-1; the D call TRBD1 from the table was never checked on the DNA. TRBV21-1 is classified as a pseudogene. The length of the CDR3 is 20 residues. The CDR3 DNA follows: TGTGCCAGCAGCTGGGCCCCGATGTGGGGACAGGGGGTAATGAACACTGAAGCTTTCTTT. Amino acids: CASSWAPMWGQGVMNTEAFF.

This rearrangement joins TRBV28 to TRBJ2-3; 10 nucleotides agree with TRBD2. The CDR3 has 15 residues. Germline V gene sequence: CDR1 MDHEN, CDR2 SYDVKM. V was clipped by 2 bases and J by 6 bases; unmatched bases: 5. In nucleotides, the CDR3 is TGTGCCAGCAGTTTAGGGCTAGCGGGAGTTGATACGCAGTATTTT. As protein: CASSLGLAGVDTQYF.

The chain links TRBV10-3 to TRBJ2-7, with 9 bases aligning to TRBD2. V lost 0 bases and J lost 6; bases outside the gene matches: 9. The CDR3 sequence is 16 residues long. Germline lookup yields CDR1 ENHRY and CDR2 SYGVKD. Here the CDR3 reads CAISESTSGRQGEQYF. In DNA, the CDR3 is TGTGCCATCAGTGAGTCGACTAGCGGTAGGCAGGGCGAGCAGTACTTC.

The genes are TRBV2 and TRBJ1-6; TRBD1 agrees at 7 bases. The germline V gene has CDR1 SNHLY and CDR2 FYNNEI. The CDR3 is made up of 15 amino acids. V shed 5 bases, J shed 5 bases, and the junction held 6 bases outside the gene matches. In DNA, the CDR3 is TGTGCCAGCAGTACCAGGGGGGGAAATAATTCACCCCTCCACTTT. This sequence encodes CASSTRGGNNSPLHF.

The rearrangement links TRBV19 to TRBJ1-2; D possibly corresponds to TRBD1 (5 bases). V was clipped by 6 bases and J by 1 base, with 18 bases between them. CDR1 is LNHDA and CDR2 is SQIVND in the germline V gene (reference sequence). The CDR3 has 16 amino acids. As DNA, the CDR3 is TGTGCCAGTAGCAAGATAGGAGACAGATATAACTATGGCTACACCTTC. Translating it yields CASSKIGDRYNYGYTF.

V gene TRBV6-5 combines with J gene TRBJ2-2; D possibly corresponds to TRBD1 (6 bases). The CDR3 totals 14 residues. CDR1 is MNHEY and CDR2 is SVGAGI in the germline V gene. V was cut by 5 bases and J by 1 base, with 8 bases left in between. For the CDR3, the DNA is TGTGCCAGCAGTAGGGGACAGAACACCGGGGAGCTGTTTTTT. The encoded protein is CASSRGQNTGELFF.

V and J are TRBV19 and TRBJ2-1, with D perhaps TRBD2 (5 bases). The germline V gene encodes CDR1 LNHDA and CDR2 SQIVND (reference sequence). V lost 5 bases to trimming and J lost 2 bases, with 19 bases between them. CDR3 length equals 17 residues. CDR3 residues: CASSPRSGTGTYNEQFF. The CDR3 DNA reads as TGTGCCAGTAGTCCGCGTAGTGGTACCGGGACCTACAATGAGCAGTTCTTC.

The CDR3 nucleotides are TGTGCCAGCAGTGCGACTAGCGGGAGGGTCTATGAGCAGTTCTTC. This codes for CASSATSGRVYEQFF. The genes are TRBV2 and TRBJ2-1; TRBD2 matches 14 bases. After removal of 4 bases from V and 8 bases from J, the junction contained 4 bases not matched to a gene. This CDR3 is 15 amino acids long. Germline V gene lookup returns CDR1 SNHLY and CDR2 FYNNEI.

This chain uses TRBV4-1 with TRBJ2-7; no clear D gene. Trimming took off 0 bases at V and 1 base at J, with 7 bases between the two ends. The germline CDR1 and CDR2 sequences are MGHRA and YSYEKL. This CDR3 comprises 14 residues. As DNA, the CDR3 is TGCGCCAGCAGCCAAGAGTACCCTTCCTACGAGCAGTACTTC. Residues: CASSQEYPSYEQYF.